This T cell receptor (beta chain) was retrieved from a study of blood T cell repertoires in COVID-19. Study details: Spain, Italy and the United States supplied samples that represented acute and convalescent COVID-19. T cells, B-cell-depleted T cells, or PBMCs provided the cDNA or gDNA that served as material.

Germline V gene lookup returns CDR1 SQVTM and CDR2 ANQGSEA. V shed 1 base, J shed 11 bases, and the junction held 10 bases outside the gene matches. The CDR3 sequence is 14 residues long. Original data processing: Cell counts per sample came from amplifying reference gene primers. Clones were read by immunoSEQ multiplex PCR, and TCRdb kept only the in-frame ones, dropping some. V, J and clone size are those of that table, while D and trimming were read from the DNA. Altogether some 120,000 clones are present, just over 90% being singletons, with the ten largest covering approximately 1.9%. This chain joins TRBV29-1 and TRBJ2-3; 9 bases agree with TRBD2. Sequenced material: peripheral blood. This receptor was obtained from a human donor with active COVID-19. The donor label of this sample is uncertain. The CDR3 region is CSVEAREGPGMQYF. The CDR3 nucleotides read TGCAGCGTTGAAGCGCGGGAGGGCCCAGGGATGCAGTATTTT.